The 32 T cell receptor beta chains below were found in one sample sequenced in a study of T cell responses to AZD1222 COVID-19 vaccine. Profiling relied on immunoSEQ multiplex PCR, and the TCRdb table lists in-frame clones only, not all of them. The table records about 100,000 clones, about 87% of them present only once. Sequencing was performed on peripheral blood, taken on day 0 of AZD1222 vaccination. All receptors come from an adult in good health.

This clone has only one observation. This chain uses TRBV5-8 with TRBJ1-1; the D is unclear. This CDR3 spans 11 amino acids. V lost 3 bases and J lost 10, with 10 bases in between. Germline V gene data show CDR1 as SGHTS and CDR2 as YDEGEE. DNA of the CDR3: TGTGCCAGCAGCTCAATCAGCCGAGCTTTCTTT. It codes for CASSSISRAFF. Full variable domain (missing parts from reference TRBV5-8 and TRBJ1-1): EAGVTQSPTHLIKTRGQQATLRCSPISGHTSVYWYQQALGLGLQFLLWYDEGEERNRGNFPPRFSGRQFPNYSSELNVNALELEDSALYLCASSSISRAFFGQGTRLTVV.

V usage is TRBV6-2 or TRBV6-3 and J usage is TRBJ2-7, with D unresolved. CDR1 is MNHEY, CDR2 SVGEGT, per germline. The V gene lost 5 bases and the J gene lost 7 bases, with 9 bases spanning the gap. The CDR3 has 11 residues. In nucleotides, the CDR3 is TGTGCCAGCAGTCCGGTGAATGAGCAGTACTTC. It encodes CASSPVNEQYF.

The chain uses TRBV19 and TRBJ2-4; either TRBD1 or TRBD2 may fit D (5 bases each). Germline values: CDR1 LNHDA, CDR2 SQIVND (reference sequence). The CDR3 has 11 amino acids. V gave up 10 bases and J gave up 8 bases, with 12 bases separating them. CDR3 sequence reads: CATGTIDIQYF. The CDR3, as DNA: TGTGCCACAGGGACGATAGACATTCAGTACTTC. The entire variable domain, with the rest obtained from reference TRBV19 and TRBJ2-4, is as follows: DGGITQSPKYLFRKEGQNVTLSCEQNLNHDAMYWYRQDPGQGLRLIYYSQIVNDFQKGDIAEGYSVSREKKESFPLTVTSAQKNPTAFYLCATGTIDIQYFGAGTRLSVL.

V and J are TRBV28 and TRBJ1-1, with 9 positions matching TRBD1. There are 12 residues in the CDR3. The junction had 8 bases not matched to a gene; V was cut back by 6 bases and J by 12 bases. CDR1 is MDHEN and CDR2 is SYDVKM in the germline V gene. The CDR3 nucleotides read TGTGCCAGCAGAACCGGGACAGGGCTCACTTTCTTT. Residues: CASRTGTGLTFF. Full variable domain (outside the CDR3, taken from reference TRBV28 and TRBJ1-1): DVKVTQSSRYLVKRTGEKVFLECVQDMDHENMFWYRQDPGLGLRLIYFSYDVKMKEKGDIPEGYSVSREKKERFSLILESASTNQTSMYLCASRTGTGLTFFGQGTRLTVV.

The rearrangement joins TRBV7-9 to TRBJ1-6; D unresolved. V was clipped by 1 base and J by 6 bases, with 10 bases between them. This CDR3 contains 15 residues. Germline loops: CDR1 SEHNR, CDR2 FQNEAQ (reference sequence). The CDR3 coding sequence is TGTGCCAGCAGCTTAGTTCGGGATGTTAATTCACCCCTCCACTTT. Its translation: CASSLVRDVNSPLHF.

The V call is TRBV4-3, the J call TRBJ2-4; D is undetermined. The CDR3 has 15 residues. Germline CDR1 and CDR2: LGHNA and YSLEER. The V gene lost 0 bases and the J gene lost 5 bases, with 11 bases spanning the gap. In DNA form, the CDR3 reads TGCGCCAGCAGCCAAGATTGGTTTGGGGAAAACATTCAGTACTTC. Its translation is CASSQDWFGENIQYF.

This chain joins TRBV21-1 and TRBJ2-7; the table's D call, TRBD1, has no DNA check behind it. TRBV21-1 is a recognized pseudogene. The CDR3 runs to 15 residues. CDR3 DNA sequence: TGTGCCAGCAGCCCGGCGGGACAGTTTCCCTACGAGCAGTACTTC. It encodes CASSPAGQFPYEQYF.

This clone appeared a single time. The rearrangement links TRBV4-1 to TRBJ2-2, with 13 bases lining up with TRBD2. The CDR3 totals 18 residues. Germline CDR1 is MGHRA and CDR2 is YSYEKL. V gave up 1 base and J gave up 5 bases; unmatched junction bases: 7. DNA for the CDR3: TGCGCCAGCAGCCAAGTCGGACTAGCGGGGGCCCTTACCGGGGAGCTGTTTTTT. Residues: CASSQVGLAGALTGELFF.

J is TRBJ1-2 and V is TRBV18, with TRBD1 matching over 11 bases. Germline lookup yields CDR1 KGHSH and CDR2 LQKENI. V was clipped by 6 bases and J by 7 bases; unmatched bases: 7. This CDR3 has 14 residues. The CDR3 reads CASSPGQGAIGYTF. For the CDR3, the DNA is TGTGCCAGCTCCCCCGGACAGGGGGCTATTGGCTACACCTTC. Full variable domain (missing parts from reference TRBV18 and TRBJ1-2): NAGVMQNPRHLVRRRGQEARLRCSPMKGHSHVYWYRQLPEEGLKFMVYLQKENIIDESGMPKERFSAEFPKEGPSILRIQQVVRGDSAAYFCASSPGQGAIGYTFGSGTRLTVV.

This rearrangement joins TRBV2 to TRBJ2-3, with TRBD2 identical over 7 bases. Germline CDR1 is SNHLY and CDR2 is FYNNEI. The junction had 4 bases not matched to a gene; V was cut back by 1 base and J by 0 bases. This CDR3 comprises 16 residues. The CDR3 spells CASSEGLADSTDTQYF. Written as DNA, the CDR3 is TGTGCCAGCAGTGAAGGGCTAGCGGATAGCACAGATACGCAGTATTTT.

The V gene is TRBV14, the J gene TRBJ1-1; 7 positions match TRBD1. The CDR3 covers 15 residues. CDR1 SGHDN and CDR2 FVKESK come from the germline V gene. V was clipped by 1 base and J by 0 bases; unmatched bases: 2. CDR3 sequence reads: CASSQVRGMNTEAFF. The CDR3 DNA reads as TGTGCCAGCAGCCAAGTCAGGGGGATGAACACTGAAGCTTTCTTT.

The CDR3 coding sequence is TGTGCCAGCAGCTTTGGTGGGCCCCAGCATTTT. It specifies CASSFGGPQHF. The chain links TRBV7-2 to TRBJ1-5; D gene ambiguous. Trimming removed 3 bases from V and 9 bases from J, with 6 bases in between. CDR1 SGHTA and CDR2 FQGNSA come from the germline V gene. This CDR3 has 11 amino acids.

The CDR3 DNA reads as TGTGCCAGTAGGACAGGGGCCTCCACAGATACGCAGTATTTT. It codes for CASRTGASTDTQYF. The V call is TRBV19, the J call TRBJ2-3, with 8 bases fitting TRBD1. From germline, CDR1 is LNHDA and CDR2 SQIVND (reference sequence). The CDR3 is 14 residues long. Losses at the gene ends were 6 bases for V and 2 bases for J; bases not matched to a gene: 4.

The chain combines TRBV10-3 with TRBJ2-3, with TRBD2 as a possible D gene (7 bases). Trimming took off 8 bases at V and 3 bases at J, with 15 bases between the two ends. The germline CDR1 and CDR2 sequences are ENHRY and SYGVKD. The CDR3 is made up of 14 amino acids. The CDR3 DNA sequence: TGTGCCATCGGGGAGGGGGGGCAGACAGATACGCAGTATTTT. Residues: CAIGEGGQTDTQYF.

The chain employs TRBV21-1 and TRBJ1-2. TRBV21-1 is termed a pseudogene. The CDR3 totals 16 residues. CDR3 sequence: CASSKRTLRKDYGYTF. CDR3 bases: TGTGCCAGCAGCAAAAGGACGCTACGAAAAGACTATGGCTACACCTTC.

As for this clone: The same CDR3 also results from other DNA sequences found in this sample. The gene calls are TRBV5-4 and TRBJ1-1; tentative D call: TRBD1 (6 bases). This CDR3 is built from 13 residues. Germline values: CDR1 SGHNT, CDR2 YYREEE (reference sequence). V lost 4 bases and J lost 1, with 8 bases in between. The CDR3 sequence is CASSPGQNTEAFF. CDR3 coding DNA: TGTGCCAGCAGCCCGGGACAGAACACTGAAGCTTTCTTT.

V gene TRBV27 combines with J gene TRBJ1-2; TRBD1 might be the D (5 bases). The germline CDR1 and CDR2 sequences are MNHEY and SMNVEV (reference sequence). CDR3 length: 14 amino acids. Trimming took off 6 bases at V and 2 bases at J, with 13 bases between the two ends. The CDR3 spells CASRPQGLNYGYTF. The DNA of the CDR3 is TGTGCCAGCAGACCTCAGGGATTGAACTATGGCTACACCTTC.

This chain connects TRBV11-3 to TRBJ2-2; 7 positions agree with TRBD1. The V gene end was trimmed by 5 bases and the J gene end by 4 bases; junction bases not matched to a gene: 13. The CDR3 runs 17 residues. Germline V gives CDR1 SGHNT, CDR2 YENEEA. The CDR3 protein is CASSTYLGTDSTGELFF. DNA for the CDR3: TGTGCCAGCAGCACCTACCTCGGGACAGACAGCACCGGGGAGCTGTTTTTT.

This clone was observed a few times. The chain links TRBV29-1 to TRBJ1-4, with 9 bases identical to TRBD1. In germline, CDR1 is SQVTM, CDR2 ANQGSEA. V lost 6 bases, J lost 2 bases, and 7 bases stayed unmatched. The CDR3 length is 15 residues. The CDR3 reads CSVITGGRTNEKLFF. The CDR3 DNA reads as TGCAGCGTAATCACAGGGGGCAGGACTAATGAAAAACTGTTTTTT.

The V call is TRBV5-5, the J call TRBJ2-3, with D hard to call. V shed 5 bases and J shed 0 bases, with 10 bases lying between them. Germline V gene data show CDR1 as SGHKS and CDR2 as YYEKEE (reference sequence). This CDR3 comprises 14 residues. CDR3 coding DNA: TGTGCCAGCAGGTCGGCGCCTAGCACAGATACGCAGTATTTT. Protein product: CASRSAPSTDTQYF.

DNA for the CDR3: TGTGCCGGCTGGGAGGGGCTGTTAGGCTACACCTTC. Amino acids: CAGWEGLLGYTF. This chain connects TRBV28 to TRBJ1-2, with TRBD1 as a possible D gene (5 bases). This CDR3 contains 12 residues. The ends were cut back, 11 bases at V and 8 bases at J, with 18 bases in the middle. Germline V lookup: CDR1 MDHEN, CDR2 SYDVKM.

V and J are TRBV7-6 and TRBJ1-5; no definite D call. V was clipped by 2 bases and J by 3 bases, with 17 bases between them. This CDR3 has 17 amino acids. The germline V gene encodes CDR1 SGHVS and CDR2 FNYEAQ. CDR3 bases: TGTGCCAGCAGCTTATCGGGCCGAAACAGAGCCAATCAGCCCCAGCATTTT. Protein sequence: CASSLSGRNRANQPQHF.

This sequence joins TRBV24-1 and TRBJ2-5; TRBD2 might be the D (6 bases). V lost 7 bases and J lost 4, with 9 bases in between. The CDR3 is made up of 12 amino acids. Germline-derived CDR1 and CDR2 are KGHDR and SFDVKD. CDR3 sequence reads: CATRGSGETQYF. CDR3 sequence (DNA): TGTGCCACCAGGGGTAGCGGAGAGACCCAGTACTTC.

The J gene is TRBJ1-4, the V gene TRBV6-5, with a possible D match to TRBD1 (6 bases). Germline CDR1 is MNHEY and CDR2 is SVGAGI. This CDR3 has 15 amino acids. The V end lost 0 bases, the J end lost 4 bases, and 9 bases lay between the germline ends. For the CDR3, the DNA is TGTGCCAGCAGTTACTCAGGGGGTGGTAATGAAAAACTGTTTTTT. Translating it yields CASSYSGGGNEKLFF.

The genes are TRBV30 and TRBJ2-3; 7 bases match TRBD1. Trimming took 5 bases from V and 0 from J; bases not matched to a gene: 5. The CDR3 has 14 amino acids. The germline CDR1 and CDR2 sequences are GTSNPN and SVGIG (reference sequence). CDR3 sequence: CAWALRGSTDTQYF. The CDR3 coding sequence is TGTGCCTGGGCCCTCAGGGGGAGCACAGATACGCAGTATTTT.

The J gene is TRBJ2-1, the V gene TRBV19; D is possibly TRBD2 (5 bases). V lost 5 bases to trimming and J lost 9 bases, with 14 bases between them. The germline gives CDR1 LNHDA, CDR2 SQIVND (reference sequence). This CDR3 spans 13 amino acids. CDR3 sequence (DNA): TGTGCCAGTAGTCCAACGCCCCGGGGTGAGCAGTTCTTC. The encoded protein is CASSPTPRGEQFF. Full variable domain (missing parts from reference TRBV19 and TRBJ2-1): DGGITQSPKYLFRKEGQNVTLSCEQNLNHDAMYWYRQDPGQGLRLIYYSQIVNDFQKGDIAEGYSVSREKKESFPLTVTSAQKNPTAFYLCASSPTPRGEQFFGPGTRLTVL.

The gene calls are TRBV7-3 and TRBJ1-1, with D possibly TRBD1 on 6 matching bases. V lost 5 bases and J lost 1, with 8 bases in between. The germline gives CDR1 SGHTA, CDR2 FQGTGA. This CDR3 has 13 amino acids. The CDR3 protein is CASSQGSNTEAFF. The CDR3 coding sequence is TGTGCCAGCAGCCAGGGGTCGAACACTGAAGCTTTCTTT.

V gene TRBV4-1 combines with J gene TRBJ1-1; TRBD1 is a possible D gene (6 bases). Germline loops: CDR1 MGHRA, CDR2 YSYEKL. There are 13 residues in the CDR3. Between the trimmed V and J ends, which lost 4 bases and 11 bases, there was a span of 17 bases. CDR3 in DNA: TGCGCCAGCAGCCTGGGGGCCACTGGGAGGGCTTTCTTT. Residues: CASSLGATGRAFF.

This clone was seen once. The rearrangement links TRBV3-1 (or the pseudogene TRBV3-2) to TRBJ2-3; 9 positions match TRBD2. This CDR3 spans 17 amino acids. Germline V gene data show CDR1 as LGHDT and CDR2 as YNNKEL (reference sequence). The V and J ends lost 1 base and 5 bases, in that order; junction bases with no gene match: 10. Written as DNA, the CDR3 is TGTGCCAGCAGCCAAGGGGTCAGCGGGGGGACGCGAGATACGCAGTATTTT. Translating it yields CASSQGVSGGTRDTQYF.

The rearrangement uses TRBV28 and TRBJ1-2, with D possibly being TRBD1 (6 bases). The germline V gene has CDR1 MDHEN and CDR2 SYDVKM. With 3 bases removed from V and 2 bases from J, the gap between germline ends came to 10 bases. This CDR3 has 14 amino acids. CDR3 sequence (DNA): TGTGCCAGCAGTTTTCAGGGGCGGAACTATGGCTACACCTTC. This codes for CASSFQGRNYGYTF.

CDR3 in DNA: TGTGCCTGGAGTGTACAACTGACTACGTACTTC. As protein: CAWSVQLTTYF. The V and J genes are TRBV30 and TRBJ2-7; tentative D call: TRBD2 (5 bases). Trimming took 0 bases from V and 12 from J, leaving 12 bases between them. The germline CDR1 and CDR2 sequences are GTSNPN and SVGIG (reference sequence). CDR3 length: 11 amino acids.

The chain uses TRBV14 and TRBJ1-3; no definite D call. The CDR3 is made up of 15 amino acids. The germline gives CDR1 SGHDN, CDR2 FVKESK. Trimming took off 6 bases at V and 0 bases at J, with 12 bases between the two ends. The CDR3 DNA reads TGTGCCAGCAGACCGGCGGGCCTCTCTGGAAACACCATATATTTT. Translating gives CASRPAGLSGNTIYF.